Shown below are 8 T cell receptor beta chains from a single sample sequenced in a study of Ad26.COV2.S vaccination and SARS-CoV-2 variants. The protocol was immunoSEQ multiplex PCR, while the TCRdb copy is restricted to in-frame clones and leaves out a portion. Of a few hundred thousand clones in the sample, 70% to 90% are singletons; the top ten hold 1.5% to 2%. This sample's treatment: over 15 received Ad26.COV2.S at low or high dose, single or two shots; 5 received placebo; per-sample allocation not given. The samples were gathered on day 63 after the first injection of vaccine or placebo. This specimen was peripheral blood, taken in a trial of Ad26.COV2.S vaccine versus placebo. The origin of the receptors is a person between 18 and 65 years old who received the Ad26.COV2.S COVID-19 vaccine or a placebo.

This clone has more than one count but fewer than ten. V and J are TRBV28 and TRBJ2-3; 11 nucleotides line up with TRBD1. Unmatched junction bases numbered 5, after V lost 2 bases and J lost 4 bases. Germline V gene sequence: CDR1 MDHEN, CDR2 SYDVKM. The CDR3 length is 16 residues. The DNA of the CDR3 is TGTGCCAGCAGTTTACCTCCGGGACAGGGGGCAGATACGCAGTATTTT. Translating gives CASSLPPGQGADTQYF.

The chain carries TRBV7-9 and TRBJ1-1; D is unresolved. V was shortened by 1 base and J by 1 base, with 10 bases between the two germline ends. Germline V lookup: CDR1 SEHNR, CDR2 FQNEAQ (reference sequence). This CDR3 region has 15 residues. DNA for the CDR3: TGTGCCAGCAGCTTAGGCACCGTGTGGAACACTGAAGCTTTCTTT. Amino acid sequence: CASSLGTVWNTEAFF.

The J gene is TRBJ2-2, the V gene TRBV12-3 or TRBV12-4; D ambiguous. This CDR3 comprises 13 residues. V was shortened by 4 bases and J by 3 bases, with 6 bases between the two germline ends. CDR3 loop: CASSWSYTGELFF. The CDR3, as DNA: TGTGCCAGCAGTTGGTCCTACACCGGGGAGCTGTTTTTT.

The V and J genes are TRBV6-5 and TRBJ2-5; TRBD2 matches at 13 bases. The V gene's germline CDR1 is MNHEY and CDR2 SVGAGI. The CDR3 totals 15 residues. Germline trimming cut 6 bases from V and 4 bases from J; bases unmatched to any gene: 5. CDR3 protein: CASSRLAGGGETQYF. As DNA, the CDR3 is TGTGCCAGCAGCCGACTAGCGGGAGGTGGAGAGACCCAGTACTTC.

On this clone itself: Other DNA variants within this sample encode the same CDR3. The rearrangement uses TRBV6-1 and TRBJ2-7, with 7 bases identical to TRBD1. This CDR3 has 14 amino acids. The germline V gene encodes CDR1 MNHNS and CDR2 SASEGT. Trimming removed 1 base from V and 0 bases from J; junction bases left unmatched: 0. DNA of the CDR3: TGTGCCAGCAGTGAAGGGGACAGCTCCTACGAGCAGTACTTC. This codes for CASSEGDSSYEQYF.

The sample holds a few counts of this clone. This chain uses TRBV3-1 (or the pseudogene TRBV3-2) with TRBJ2-1, with TRBD2 matching over 8 bases. The germline V gene has CDR1 LGHDT and CDR2 YNNKEL (reference sequence). Trimming at V came to 6 bases and at J to 3 bases, leaving 1 base not matched to a gene. This CDR3 contains 13 residues. For the CDR3, the DNA is TGTGCCAGCAGGGGGACTAGCTACAATGAGCAGTTCTTC. Protein product: CASRGTSYNEQFF.

The genes are TRBV30 and TRBJ1-1, with D hard to call. CDR1 and CDR2 (germline): GTSNPN, SVGIG (reference sequence). The V end was cut by 3 bases, the J end by 7 bases, with 9 bases between. The CDR3 spans 11 residues. CDR3 DNA: TGTGCCTGGAGGGCGGGAGATGAAGCTTTCTTT. This gives the protein CAWRAGDEAFF.

The rearrangement links TRBV7-3 to TRBJ1-1; a possible D gene is TRBD1 (5 bases). Trimming stripped 5 bases from V and 6 bases from J, with 25 bases between. Looked up from germline, CDR1 is SGHTA and CDR2 is FQGTGA. The CDR3 runs 17 residues. CDR3 DNA sequence: TGTGCCAGCAGCCTTGGCCCTATCTCTCAGGGATTTCCTGAAGCTTTCTTT. Translating it yields CASSLGPISQGFPEAFF.